Shown below are 28 T cell receptor beta chains from a single sample sequenced in a study of CD4+ T cells in melanoma. Assay used: immunoSEQ multiplex PCR; TCRdb lists only in-frame clones, some missing. The sample lists fewer than 150,000 clones, 85% to 95% occurring once. The receptors here all came from a human donor with melanoma.

The chain links TRBV19 to TRBJ1-6; perhaps TRBD1 as D (5 bases). Trimming removed 4 bases at V and 0 bases at J, with 19 bases between. CDR1 and CDR2 from the germline V gene are LNHDA and SQIVND (reference sequence). CDR3 size: 19 residues. CDR3 DNA: TGTGCCAGTAGTACACGACCGGGACGGGAAAGCTCCTATAATTCACCCCTCCACTTT. Residues: CASSTRPGRESSYNSPLHF.

J is TRBJ2-1 and V is TRBV5-1; 7 bases map to TRBD1. This CDR3 has 16 amino acids. Trimming took 0 bases from V and 6 from J; bases not matched to a gene: 9. Germline V gene sequence: CDR1 SGHRS, CDR2 YFSETQ. The CDR3 DNA follows: TGCGCCAGCAGCTTGGGGGGGACAGCAGGGCCCAATGAGCAGTTCTTC. Translated: CASSLGGTAGPNEQFF.

The chain employs TRBV11-2 and TRBJ1-1; no firm D call. CDR3 length: 13 amino acids. Between the trimmed V and J ends, which lost 5 bases and 6 bases, there was a span of 13 bases. The germline V gene encodes CDR1 SGHAT and CDR2 FQNNGV. CDR3 protein: CASSPRFGAEAFF. DNA of the CDR3: TGTGCCAGCAGCCCCAGATTTGGGGCTGAAGCTTTCTTT.

The chain joins TRBV7-8 to TRBJ1-1, with 9 bases aligning to TRBD1. From germline, CDR1 is SGHVS and CDR2 FQNEAQ. The length of the CDR3 is 13 residues. The V gene end was trimmed by 5 bases and the J gene end by 5 bases; junction bases not matched to a gene: 3. The CDR3 loop is CASSEQGATEAFF. In DNA form, the CDR3 reads TGTGCCAGCAGCGAACAGGGGGCTACTGAAGCTTTCTTT. Together with reference TRBV7-8 and TRBJ1-1, the CDR3 gives the full variable domain: GAGVSQSPRYKVAKRGQDVALRCDPISGHVSLFWYQQALGQGPEFLTYFQNEAQLDKSGLPSDRFFAERPEGSVSTLKIQRTQQEDSAVYLCASSEQGATEAFFGQGTRLTVV.

V and J are TRBV11-2 and TRBJ1-2; D not certain. CDR1 and CDR2 from the germline V gene are SGHAT and FQNNGV. The CDR3 is made up of 12 amino acids. V lost 3 bases to trimming and J lost 5 bases, with 7 bases between them. CDR3 bases: TGTGCCAGCAGCTTGGTAGGGTATGGCTACACCTTC. It is translated as CASSLVGYGYTF.

The V call is TRBV7-2, the J call TRBJ2-4; D unresolved. V lost 5 bases to trimming and J lost 0 bases, with 17 bases between them. Per germline, CDR1 SGHTA and CDR2 FQGNSA. The CDR3 is made up of 17 amino acids. The CDR3 loop reads CASSVPARQIAKNIQYF. The CDR3 bases are TGTGCCAGCAGCGTACCTGCTAGGCAAATAGCCAAAAACATTCAGTACTTC.

The chain has TRBV30 and TRBJ1-6; D remains ambiguous. The CDR3 extends over 16 amino acids. Germline V CDR1 and CDR2: GTSNPN, SVGIG (reference sequence). Between the trimmed V and J ends, which lost 0 bases and 0 bases, there was a span of 9 bases. The CDR3 nucleotides are TGTGCCTGGAGTGTGGGAGGGAGCTCCTATAATTCACCCCTCCACTTT. It translates to CAWSVGGSSYNSPLHF. The complete variable domain, with remaining parts taken from reference TRBV30 and TRBJ1-6, reads SQTIHQWPATLVQPVGSPLSLECTVEGTSNPNLYWYRQAAGRGLQLLFYSVGIGQISSEVPQNLSASRPQDRQFILSSKKLLLSDSGFYLCAWSVGGSSYNSPLHFGNGTRLTVT.

This chain joins TRBV7-9 and TRBJ2-3, with 11 bases that match TRBD1. The V gene's germline CDR1 is SEHNR and CDR2 FQNEAQ (reference sequence). V lost 5 bases to trimming and J lost 4 bases; unmatched junction nucleotides: 8. CDR3 size: 16 residues. This CDR3 reads CASSRPGQGEADTQYF. The CDR3 nucleotides read TGTGCCAGCAGCCGTCCGGGACAGGGGGAGGCAGATACGCAGTATTTT.

This clone appeared a single time. Written as DNA, the CDR3 is TGTGCCAGCAGCTTCAGTGAGGGCGACGAGCAGTACTTC. This encodes CASSFSEGDEQYF. V usage is TRBV7-9 and J usage is TRBJ2-7, with D tentatively TRBD2 (5 bases). Trimming stripped 3 bases from V and 5 bases from J, with 11 bases between. The CDR3 is made up of 13 amino acids. The V gene's germline CDR1 is SEHNR and CDR2 FQNEAQ (reference sequence).

Written as DNA, the CDR3 is TGTGCCAGCGGGGCAGTGGCTCCATATAATTCACCCCTCCACTTT. Translating gives CASGAVAPYNSPLHF. J is TRBJ1-6 and V is TRBV6-5; tentative D call: TRBD1 (5 bases). Germline lookup yields CDR1 MNHEY and CDR2 SVGAGI. The V end was cut by 8 bases, the J end by 4 bases, with 15 bases between. The CDR3 loop spans 15 amino acids.

The chain couples TRBV27 to TRBJ2-2; no clear D gene. Trimming removed 3 bases at V and 1 base at J, with 3 bases between. The CDR3 consists of 13 residues. Germline CDR1 MNHEY, CDR2 SMNVEV (reference sequence). The CDR3 region is CASSFGNTGELFF. The CDR3 DNA reads TGTGCCAGCAGTTTCGGGAACACCGGGGAGCTGTTTTTT.

This clone came up once. This rearrangement joins TRBV18 to TRBJ1-1; no reliable D call. The CDR3 has 15 residues. The V end lost 1 base, the J end lost 3 bases, and 12 bases lay between the germline ends. The germline V gene encodes CDR1 KGHSH and CDR2 LQKENI. CDR3 sequence (DNA): TGTGCCAGCTCACCACGAGGAGGAATGGACACTGAAGCTTTCTTT. It translates to CASSPRGGMDTEAFF.

The chain recombines TRBV5-1 with TRBJ2-3, with TRBD1 identical over 7 bases. V shed 0 bases, J shed 0 bases, and the junction held 7 bases outside the gene matches. Germline V CDR1 and CDR2: SGHRS, YFSETQ. The CDR3 is made up of 17 amino acids. CDR3 sequence reads: CASSLARGRGSTDTQYF. The DNA for the CDR3 is TGCGCCAGCAGCTTGGCTCGGGGCAGGGGGAGCACAGATACGCAGTATTTT.

This chain connects TRBV19 to TRBJ1-2; the D is unclear. Germline V gene sequence: CDR1 LNHDA, CDR2 SQIVND (reference sequence). The CDR3 totals 13 residues. The germline V and J ends were trimmed by 1 base and 8 bases, with 11 bases remaining between them. DNA for the CDR3: TGTGCCAGTAGTATAGCCAGAACTGGGGGCTACACCTTC. Its protein product is CASSIARTGGYTF.

This clone was observed a single time. As DNA, the CDR3 is TGTGCCAGTAGTAACAGGGGGCGGGACACCGGGGAGCTGTTTTTT. Translation gives CASSNRGRDTGELFF. The chain couples TRBV19 to TRBJ2-2; 9 bases are a match to TRBD1. Germline lookup yields CDR1 LNHDA and CDR2 SQIVND (reference sequence). This CDR3 spans 15 amino acids. V shed 4 bases, J shed 3 bases, and the junction held 3 bases outside the gene matches.

The rearrangement uses TRBV6-1 and TRBJ1-4, with D unclear. The CDR3 runs 13 residues. Germline CDR1 MNHNS, CDR2 SASEGT. V lost 6 bases to trimming and J lost 7 bases, with 12 bases between them. In DNA form, the CDR3 reads TGTGCCAGCAGAACCATACCGACTGAAAAACTGTTTTTT. Protein: CASRTIPTEKLFF.

The V and J genes are TRBV2 and TRBJ2-7; maybe TRBD1 (5 bases). This CDR3 contains 14 residues. The germline V and J ends were trimmed by 6 bases and 2 bases, with 14 bases remaining between them. Germline lookup yields CDR1 SNHLY and CDR2 FYNNEI. The CDR3 sequence: CASRVLTGTYEQYF. As DNA, the CDR3 is TGTGCCAGCAGGGTTTTAACAGGAACCTACGAGCAGTACTTC.

The gene calls are TRBV7-9 and TRBJ2-1; TRBD2 might be the D (6 bases). V was cut by 10 bases and J by 0 bases, with 13 bases left in between. This CDR3 comprises 14 residues. Germline CDR1 SEHNR, CDR2 FQNEAQ (reference sequence). The chain's CDR3 is CATLWGDSYNEQFF. As DNA, the CDR3 is TGTGCCACCTTATGGGGGGACTCCTACAATGAGCAGTTCTTC.

This chain joins TRBV9 and TRBJ2-5, with D perhaps matching TRBD2 (6 bases). The germline V gene encodes CDR1 SGDLS and CDR2 YYNGEE. Trimming removed 4 bases at V and 3 bases at J, with 16 bases between. The CDR3 consists of 15 residues. The CDR3 reads CASSQTGTQKETQYF. The CDR3 region has the DNA TGTGCCAGCAGCCAGACCGGGACTCAAAAAGAGACCCAGTACTTC.

This clone was seen just once. The genes are TRBV30 and TRBJ2-3; the D gene is possibly TRBD1 (5 bases). CDR1 GTSNPN and CDR2 SVGIG come from the germline V gene (reference sequence). The ends were cut back, 5 bases at V and 2 bases at J, with 14 bases in the middle. This CDR3 contains 14 residues. The CDR3 sequence is CAWQGGIHTDTQYF. CDR3 bases: TGTGCCTGGCAGGGTGGTATCCACACAGATACGCAGTATTTT.

The J gene is TRBJ1-2, the V gene TRBV10-2; TRBD1 agrees at 7 bases. From germline, CDR1 is WSHSY and CDR2 SAAADI. Trimming removed 9 bases from V and 14 bases from J; junction bases left unmatched: 27. The CDR3 is made up of 16 amino acids. The CDR3 nucleotides are TGCGCCAGTGCGTTCCTCAACATCGGAGGTGGGGACAGATATACCTTC. Protein sequence: CASAFLNIGGGDRYTF.

This clone was observed a handful of times. This chain links TRBV18 with TRBJ1-1; D call uncertain. This CDR3 is 14 amino acids long. The germline CDR1 and CDR2 sequences are KGHSH and LQKENI. The germline V and J ends were trimmed by 4 bases and 4 bases, with 13 bases remaining between them. The CDR3 region is CASSQDAEVTEAFF. CDR3 nucleotide sequence: TGTGCCAGCTCACAGGACGCGGAAGTCACTGAAGCTTTCTTT.

This chain uses TRBV6-6 with TRBJ2-6; D remains unclear. Trimming took off 4 bases at V and 4 bases at J, with 11 bases between the two ends. The germline CDR1 and CDR2 sequences are MNHNY and SVGAGI (reference sequence). This CDR3 region has 15 residues. CDR3 residues: CASSSITTGANVLTF. Here the CDR3 DNA reads TGTGCCAGCAGTTCCATCACTACCGGGGCCAACGTCCTGACTTTC.

This clone showed up just once. The V gene is TRBV5-1, the J gene TRBJ2-3; D uncertain. Trimming cost V 0 bases and J 11 bases, with 10 bases left between them. The germline V gene encodes CDR1 SGHRS and CDR2 YFSETQ. The CDR3 consists of 12 residues. The chain's CDR3 is CASSLEFVKQYF. CDR3 nucleotides: TGCGCCAGCAGCTTGGAGTTTGTTAAGCAGTATTTT.

There are a few counts of this clone. The chain has TRBV5-4 and TRBJ2-2, with D uncertain. Germline V lookup: CDR1 SGHNT, CDR2 YYREEE (reference sequence). This CDR3 comprises 14 residues. Deletions cut 1 base from V and 5 bases from J, with 9 bases between. CDR3 protein: CASSLFGVTGELFF. As DNA, the CDR3 is TGTGCCAGCAGCTTGTTTGGGGTGACCGGGGAGCTGTTTTTT.

The chain has TRBV7-9 and TRBJ1-4; D gene ambiguous. V lost 3 bases to trimming and J lost 8 bases, with 7 bases between them. Germline V gene sequence: CDR1 SEHNR, CDR2 FQNEAQ (reference sequence). This CDR3 spans 12 amino acids. CDR3 loop: CASSFGGEKLFF. The CDR3 DNA reads TGTGCCAGCAGCTTTGGAGGAGAAAAACTGTTTTTT. Using reference TRBV7-9 and TRBJ1-4 for the parts outside the CDR3, the full variable domain is DTGVSQNPRHKITKRGQNVTFRCDPISEHNRLYWYRQTLGQGPEFLTYFQNEAQLEKSRLLSDRFSAERPKGSFSTLEIQRTEQGDSAMYLCASSFGGEKLFFGSGTQLSVL.

This clone has a handful of counts. This chain links TRBV5-4 with TRBJ2-7; 8 bases match TRBD2. V was clipped by 0 bases and J by 3 bases; unmatched bases: 5. Germline CDR1 and CDR2: SGHNT and YYREEE (reference sequence). The CDR3 runs to 15 residues. This CDR3 is CASSLESGGYYEQYF. The CDR3 nucleotides read TGTGCCAGCAGCTTGGAAAGCGGGGGCTACTACGAGCAGTACTTC.

This clone has only one observation. At one end the junction does not follow the germline gene, possibly because of a read error. This chain uses TRBV14 with TRBJ1-2, with D hard to call. Germline loops: CDR1 SGHDN, CDR2 FVKESK. This CDR3 region has 11 residues. As DNA, the CDR3 is TGTGCCAGCAGCCAGGGCCCGGTCCCCTACTTC. This gives the protein CASSQGPVPYF.